This entry is about one T cell receptor (beta chain). Its antigen is not known. The data were taken from a study of cytomegalovirus exposure and HLA in healthy donors. Study-wide context: An early release of data contained approximately 80 million unique TCRs, which came from HLA-typed donors.

Study-wide findings and caveats: A further, later analysis showed that HLA-associated TCR beta chains (compared with equally common others) were more clonally expanded. When presence/absence was analysed, sequencing depth was taken to be roughly uniform across donors. V- and J-gene trimming in TCR beta was tied to a missense DCLRE1C variant by an analysis performed later.

Germline CDR1 MNHEY, CDR2 SMNVEV (reference sequence). Between the trimmed V and J ends, which lost 7 bases and 4 bases, there was a span of 12 bases. The CDR3 totals 13 residues. PCR employed 60 Vbeta and 13 Jbeta primers. The data were produced by immunoSEQ multiplex PCR, yet TCRdb's version contains in-frame clones alone and is incomplete. This sample's table has some 56,000 clones. This sequence was found in a woman under 40 in good health and CMV-seropositive. J is TRBJ2-3 and V is TRBV27; D is unclear. Sequenced material: PBMCs. CDR3 protein: CASTGLWADTQYF. As DNA, the CDR3 is TGTGCCAGCACGGGTCTCTGGGCAGATACGCAGTATTTT.